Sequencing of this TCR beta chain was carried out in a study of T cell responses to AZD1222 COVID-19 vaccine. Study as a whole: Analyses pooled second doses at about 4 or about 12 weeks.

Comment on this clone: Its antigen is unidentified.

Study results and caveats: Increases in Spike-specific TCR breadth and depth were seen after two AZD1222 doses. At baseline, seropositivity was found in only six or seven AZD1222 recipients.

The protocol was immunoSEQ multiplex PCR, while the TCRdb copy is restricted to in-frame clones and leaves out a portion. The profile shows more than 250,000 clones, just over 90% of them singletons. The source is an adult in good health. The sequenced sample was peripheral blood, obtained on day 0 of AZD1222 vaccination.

In DNA form, the CDR3 reads TGTGCCAGCAGGACGGGCCGTGAGGGTTCCGAGCAGTACTTC. This encodes CASRTGREGSEQYF. This sequence joins TRBV6-6 and TRBJ2-7, with D possibly being TRBD2 (5 bases). Germline assignment: CDR1 MNHNY and CDR2 SVGAGI (reference sequence). The CDR3 loop spans 14 amino acids. Trimming took off 6 bases at V and 6 bases at J, with 18 bases between the two ends.